The 2 T cell receptor beta chains below come from one sample, sequenced in a study of blood T cell repertoires in COVID-19. Generated by immunoSEQ multiplex PCR, the TCRdb table keeps only in-frame clones and is missing some. The table shows about 320,000 clones, with about 87% occurring only once. The sequenced sample consisted of PBMCs or T cells enriched from blood (not recorded which). All receptors come from a man aged 25-45 years who had recovered from COVID-19.

The chain uses TRBV5-6 and TRBJ1-4; D call uncertain. CDR1 SGHDT and CDR2 YYEEEE come from the germline V gene. The V gene lost 1 base and the J gene lost 6 bases, with 10 bases spanning the gap. The CDR3 is made up of 14 amino acids. CDR3 bases: TGTGCCAGCAGCTTGAGTAGGCTAGATGAAAAACTGTTTTTT. Its protein product is CASSLSRLDEKLFF. Variable domain in full (rest from reference TRBV5-6 and TRBJ1-4): DAGVTQSPTHLIKTRGQQVTLRCSPKSGHDTVSWYQQALGQGPQFIFQYYEEEERQRGNFPDRFSGHQFPNYSSELNVNALLLGDSALYLCASSLSRLDEKLFFGSGTQLSVL.

This rearrangement joins TRBV30 to TRBJ1-2; no clear D gene. The CDR3 is 12 residues long. CDR1 GTSNPN and CDR2 SVGIG come from the germline V gene (reference sequence). V was pared by 0 bases and J by 6 bases, with 8 bases between. This CDR3 reads CAWSVPTNGYTF. The CDR3 DNA follows: TGTGCCTGGAGTGTACCAACTAATGGCTACACCTTC.